This T cell receptor (beta chain) was sequenced in a study of CD8+CD57+ T cells in acquired aplastic anemia. Study-wide context: Each DNA sample taken from sorted CD4+ and CD8+ cells came to around 3.4 ug on average.

Flow cytometry had shown expanded CD8+CD57+ cells in the patients chosen for sequencing. The CDR3 spans 11 residues. The V gene's germline CDR1 is DFQATT and CDR2 SNEGSKA (reference sequence). V gave up 3 bases and J gave up 2 bases, with 5 bases separating them. Genomic DNA was employed as the template in profiling TCR beta VDJ and CDR3. Each CDR3 protein is one row after TCRdb ran MiXCR on the reads. The sample records more than 70,000 distinct CDR3 sequences, less than 85% being singletons. This TCR was sampled from a human donor with aplastic anemia. The chain combines TRBV20-1 with TRBJ2-7; a weak D match, TRBD2 (5 bases). The material sequenced was sorted CD4+, CD8+, or CD8+CD57+ T cells (not recorded which) from PBMCs. The chain's CDR3 is CSASGAYEQYF. In DNA, the CDR3 is TGCAGTGCTAGCGGGGCCTACGAGCAGTACTTC.